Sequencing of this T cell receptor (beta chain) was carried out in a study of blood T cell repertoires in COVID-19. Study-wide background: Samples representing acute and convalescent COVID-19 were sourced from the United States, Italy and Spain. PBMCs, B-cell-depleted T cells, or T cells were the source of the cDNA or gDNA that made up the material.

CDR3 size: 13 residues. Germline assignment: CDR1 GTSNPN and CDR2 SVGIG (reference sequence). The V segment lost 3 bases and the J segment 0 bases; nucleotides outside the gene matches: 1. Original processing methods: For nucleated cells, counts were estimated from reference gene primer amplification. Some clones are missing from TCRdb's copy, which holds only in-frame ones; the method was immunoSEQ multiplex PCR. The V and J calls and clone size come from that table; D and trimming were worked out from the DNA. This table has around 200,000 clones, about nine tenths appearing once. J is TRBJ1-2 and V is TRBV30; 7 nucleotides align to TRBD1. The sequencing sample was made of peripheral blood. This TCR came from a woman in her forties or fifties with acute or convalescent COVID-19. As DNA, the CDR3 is TGTGCCTGGAGCGACAGGGCTAACTATGGCTACACCTTC. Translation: CAWSDRANYGYTF.